This T cell receptor beta chain was recorded in a study of T cells after yellow fever vaccination. A process of 5'RACE template switching, which added a universal primer site and UMIs, was used to make TCR cDNA. MiXCR was run by TCRdb on the 5' RACE reads, yielding one entry per CDR3 protein. Among 250,000 to 350,000 distinct CDR3 sequences, 3.5% to 5% were seen once, and the ten largest hold approximately 19%. Germline V gene sequence: CDR1 SGHRS, CDR2 YFSETQ. The ends were cut back, 4 bases at V and 5 bases at J, with 8 bases in the middle. The CDR3 is 12 amino acids. This clonotype was seen a few times.

The clonotype originates from a man younger than 35 who received the YFV17D yellow fever vaccine. The rearrangement uses TRBV5-1 and TRBJ2-3; D remains ambiguous. This material consisted of PBMCs, taken 15 days after the yellow fever booster vaccination. CDR3 region: CASSEPGDTQYF. CDR3 bases: TGCGCCAGCAGCGAACCCGGAGATACGCAGTATTTT.